This T cell receptor (beta chain) was recorded in a study of T cells after yellow fever vaccination. Germline V CDR1 and CDR2: SGHRS, YFSETQ. The CDR3 runs 15 residues. Trimming pared 0 bases from V and 5 bases from J, leaving 12 bases between. It was through 5'RACE template switching that TCR cDNA was made, with a universal primer site and UMIs added. TCRdb ran MiXCR on the 5' RACE reads and lists one entry per CDR3 protein. The sample lists about 300,000 distinct CDR3 sequences, around 7.3% seen once, with 15% to 20% in the top ten. Whole-study findings and limits: Peaking faster, on day 5 versus 15, the secondary response was nonetheless weaker.

This clonotype came up a few times. Its antigen is still unknown. V gene TRBV5-1 combines with J gene TRBJ2-1; maybe TRBD1 (5 bases). Sequencing was performed on PBMCs, taken about 49 days after the first yellow fever vaccination. This TCR was recovered from a man in his late teens or twenties who received the YFV17D yellow fever vaccine. The CDR3 loop reads CASSLGSVRDNEQFF. DNA of the CDR3: TGCGCCAGCAGCTTGGGCTCAGTCAGGGACAATGAGCAGTTCTTC. The whole variable domain, remainder taken from reference TRBV5-1 and TRBJ2-1, is KAGVTQTPRYLIKTRGQQVTLSCSPISGHRSVSWYQQTPGQGLQFLFEYFSETQRNKGNFPGRFSGRQFSNSRSEMNVSTLELGDSALYLCASSLGSVRDNEQFFGPGTRLTVL.